Presented here are 2 T cell receptor beta chains from one specimen sequenced in a study of T cell clones after liver transplantation. Proliferating CFSE-low MLR cells were sequenced to define alloreactive TCRbeta sequences. Using immunoSEQ multiplex PCR, the repertoire was profiled, and TCRdb retains in-frame clones only, with some absent. The data contain about 5,600 clones, about 30% of them seen just once; the ten biggest clones take up under 5.5%. These TCRs are of unknown antigen specificity. Sequencing was done on a sample of CD4+ T cells from cultured PBMCs. The source is a human patient who received a liver transplant. Some T cells may be graft donor cells.

This clone was detected only a few times. This chain links TRBV28 with TRBJ1-2, with TRBD1 matching over 9 bases. Losses at the gene ends were 5 bases for V and 1 base for J; bases not matched to a gene: 5. The CDR3 runs 15 residues. The germline gives CDR1 MDHEN, CDR2 SYDVKM. The CDR3 nucleotides read TGTGCCAGCAGTCGGACAGGGGTGGGTAACTATGGCTACACCTTC. Translated, it gives CASSRTGVGNYGYTF.

This clone has only a few counts. The chain couples TRBV28 to TRBJ2-5; 8 bases fit TRBD2. The DNA end is a closer match to TRBJ2-7, so the J assignment may be wrong. Germline loops: CDR1 MDHEN, CDR2 SYDVKM. The CDR3 extends over 18 amino acids. The CDR3 here is CASSLTLWLAGMSYEQYF. The CDR3 DNA is TGTGCCAGCAGTTTAACCCTCTGGCTAGCGGGCATGTCCTACGAGCAGTACTTC.